What follows are 27 T cell receptor beta chains derived from one specimen sequenced in a study of CXCR3-negative and CXCR3-positive naive CD8 T cells. cDNA libraries for TRB were generated by 5' RACE incorporating UMI labels. TCRdb re-called the 5' RACE reads and gives one entry per CDR3 protein, without DNA. The sample holds under 75,000 distinct CDR3 sequences. Sequencing used naive CXCR3- CD8+ T cells from blood. Subset here: CD45RO-CCR7+CD27+CD95- naive CD8+ T cells lacking CXCR3 (TNR3-). Every receptor here comes from a human donor in good health. Some clones in this sample may be carry-over from other donors' samples.

J is TRBJ2-7 and V is TRBV29-1; without DNA, the TCRdb call of TRBD1 cannot be checked. In germline, CDR1 is SQVTM, CDR2 ANQGSEA. The CDR3 sequence is 13 residues long. CDR3 region: CSAAGGSSYEQYF.

The chain links TRBV28 to TRBJ2-7; no DNA is available, so the TRBD2 call from TCRdb remains unchecked. CDR1 is MDHEN and CDR2 is SYDVKM in the germline V gene. This CDR3 has 13 amino acids. The CDR3 loop reads CASSLAGSYEQYF.

The rearrangement uses TRBV7-2 and TRBJ2-7; TCRdb outputs TRBD1, but without DNA this stays unchecked. The germline V gene encodes CDR1 SGHTA and CDR2 FQGNSA. The CDR3 contains 15 residues. The CDR3 loop is CASSAQPGGGDEQYF.

The V gene is TRBV9, the J gene TRBJ2-5; checking the TCRdb D call of TRBD1 is not possible without DNA. Looked up from germline, CDR1 is SGDLS and CDR2 is YYNGEE. The CDR3 spans 14 residues. CDR3 residues: CASSVDGGKETQYF.

This chain connects TRBV6-5 to TRBJ2-1; TCRdb's D call of TRBD2 is untestable without DNA. Germline CDR1 reads MNHEY; CDR2 reads SVGAGI. The CDR3 runs to 16 residues. CDR3 in amino acids: CASSYSSLAEYNEQFF.

V and J are TRBV7-9 and TRBJ1-1; the D call of TRBD1 rests on TCRdb alone, since no DNA is present to check it. Germline V gives CDR1 SEHNR, CDR2 FQNEAQ (reference sequence). The CDR3 covers 13 residues. The chain's CDR3 is CASSPPGATEAFF.

The chain couples TRBV7-6 to TRBJ2-7; TCRdb returns TRBD2, unconfirmable since there is no DNA. Germline V lookup: CDR1 SGHVS, CDR2 FNYEAQ. The CDR3 is made up of 13 amino acids. The CDR3 is CASSLGTSPEQYF.

The genes are TRBV7-8 and TRBJ1-2; without DNA, the TCRdb call of TRBD1 cannot be checked. The CDR3 is 18 residues long. CDR1 is SGHVS, CDR2 FQNEAQ, per germline. CDR3 sequence reads: CASSLTTPTAIILDGYTF. The full variable domain, its missing parts supplied by reference TRBV7-8 and TRBJ1-2, is GAGVSQSPRYKVAKRGQDVALRCDPISGHVSLFWYQQALGQGPEFLTYFQNEAQLDKSGLPSDRFFAERPEGSVSTLKIQRTQQEDSAVYLCASSLTTPTAIILDGYTFGSGTRLTVV.

The gene calls are TRBV7-2 and TRBJ2-7; checking the TCRdb D call of TRBD2 is not possible without DNA. The germline gives CDR1 SGHTA, CDR2 FQGNSA. This CDR3 comprises 15 residues. The CDR3: CASSYSGGSPYEQYF. Full variable domain (missing parts from reference TRBV7-2 and TRBJ2-7): GAGVSQSPSNKVTEKGKDVELRCDPISGHTALYWYRQSLGQGLEFLIYFQGNSAPDKSGLPSDRFSAERTGGSVSTLTIQRTQQEDSAVYLCASSYSGGSPYEQYFGPGTRLTVT.

The rearrangement links TRBV29-1 to TRBJ1-1. CDR1 and CDR2 (germline): SQVTM, ANQGSEA. This CDR3 comprises 12 residues. CDR3 in amino acids: CSTLGGKAEAFF.

This sequence joins TRBV29-1 and TRBJ1-1; TCRdb reports TRBD1, a call that lacks DNA to check it against. This CDR3 comprises 14 residues. CDR1 and CDR2 from the germline V gene are SQVTM and ANQGSEA. The CDR3 sequence: CSGTGGGAGTEAFF. Drawing the rest from reference TRBV29-1 and TRBJ1-1, the complete variable domain is SAVISQKPSRDICQRGTSLTIQCQVDSQVTMMFWYRQQPGQSLTLIATANQGSEATYESGFVIDKFPISRPNLTFSTLTVSNMSPEDSSIYLCSGTGGGAGTEAFFGQGTRLTVV.

The J gene is TRBJ2-1, the V gene TRBV12-3 or TRBV12-4. CDR3 length: 12 amino acids. The CDR3 loop is CASSPFNNEQFF.

This chain connects TRBV28 to TRBJ2-7. The CDR3 covers 12 residues. Germline V gene lookup returns CDR1 MDHEN and CDR2 SYDVKM. The CDR3 is CASRKTSYEQYF. Complete variable domain (other parts from reference TRBV28 and TRBJ2-7): DVKVTQSSRYLVKRTGEKVFLECVQDMDHENMFWYRQDPGLGLRLIYFSYDVKMKEKGDIPEGYSVSREKKERFSLILESASTNQTSMYLCASRKTSYEQYFGPGTRLTVT.

The chain joins TRBV5-1 to TRBJ2-3; with no DNA, the TCRdb D assignment of TRBD1 cannot be verified. The CDR3 is made up of 15 amino acids. Looked up from germline, CDR1 is SGHRS and CDR2 is YFSETQ. CDR3 residues: CASSLWGSSTDTQYF. Together with reference TRBV5-1 and TRBJ2-3, the CDR3 gives the full variable domain: KAGVTQTPRYLIKTRGQQVTLSCSPISGHRSVSWYQQTPGQGLQFLFEYFSETQRNKGNFPGRFSGRQFSNSRSEMNVSTLELGDSALYLCASSLWGSSTDTQYFGPGTRLTVL.

The chain links TRBV7-9 to TRBJ2-5. From germline, CDR1 is SEHNR and CDR2 FQNEAQ (reference sequence). The CDR3 extends over 14 amino acids. The CDR3 region is CASSSGRTEETQYF.

The genes are TRBV7-9 and TRBJ1-2. Per the germline V gene, CDR1 is SEHNR and CDR2 is FQNEAQ (reference sequence). The CDR3 has 14 residues. CDR3 loop: CASSSSARPFGYTF.

V is TRBV3-1 and J is TRBJ2-7. Germline V gives CDR1 LGHDT, CDR2 YNNKEL (reference sequence). This CDR3 is built from 14 residues. CDR3: CASSQEGRSREQYF.

This chain connects TRBV29-1 to TRBJ2-7; without DNA, the TCRdb call of TRBD1 cannot be checked. Germline V lookup: CDR1 SQVTM, CDR2 ANQGSEA. This CDR3 spans 15 amino acids. CDR3 amino acids: CSVVGDRYTSYEQYF.

The chain recombines TRBV20-1 with TRBJ2-5; no DNA is available, so the TRBD1 call from TCRdb remains unchecked. This CDR3 region has 17 residues. From germline, CDR1 is DFQATT and CDR2 SNEGSKA (reference sequence). The CDR3 sequence is CSASDGRGGVEQETQYF.

The chain has TRBV29-1 and TRBJ2-5. Germline assignment: CDR1 SQVTM and CDR2 ANQGSEA. The CDR3 consists of 12 residues. The CDR3 sequence is CSVVGLGETQYF.

The chain has TRBV28 and TRBJ1-2. From germline, CDR1 is MDHEN and CDR2 SYDVKM. CDR3 length: 14 residues. The CDR3 reads CASSSRTVTLGYTF.

This rearrangement joins TRBV29-1 to TRBJ2-2; TCRdb picks TRBD2, but there is no DNA to check that call. The CDR3 is 17 amino acids. The germline gives CDR1 SQVTM, CDR2 ANQGSEA. The CDR3 here is CSVEGGEGSRNTGELFF.

V and J are TRBV27 and TRBJ2-7. Germline V gives CDR1 MNHEY, CDR2 SMNVEV (reference sequence). There are 13 residues in the CDR3. This chain's CDR3 is CASSLSTAYEQYF.

The chain combines TRBV20-1 with TRBJ2-7. CDR3 length: 14 residues. Germline loops: CDR1 DFQATT, CDR2 SNEGSKA (reference sequence). CDR3 sequence reads: CSARDVQIPYEQYF.

The chain employs TRBV4-1 and TRBJ1-5; the D call from TCRdb, TRBD1, cannot be confirmed without DNA. This CDR3 is 14 amino acids long. Germline values: CDR1 MGHRA, CDR2 YSYEKL. The CDR3 reads CASSQTTGNQPQHF.

J is TRBJ1-2 and V is TRBV2. Looked up from germline, CDR1 is SNHLY and CDR2 is FYNNEI. The CDR3 is 15 residues long. CDR3 in amino acids: CASSEGSGKNYGYTF.

This chain links TRBV3-1 with TRBJ1-3. The CDR3 covers 15 residues. Germline V gene sequence: CDR1 LGHDT, CDR2 YNNKEL (reference sequence). The CDR3 here is CASSQGSSTVDTIYF. The full variable domain, completed using reference TRBV3-1 and TRBJ1-3, is DTAVSQTPKYLVTQMGNDKSIKCEQNLGHDTMYWYKQDSKKFLKIMFSYNNKELIINETVPNRFSPKSPDKAHLNLHINSLELGDSAVYFCASSQGSSTVDTIYFGEGSWLTVV.